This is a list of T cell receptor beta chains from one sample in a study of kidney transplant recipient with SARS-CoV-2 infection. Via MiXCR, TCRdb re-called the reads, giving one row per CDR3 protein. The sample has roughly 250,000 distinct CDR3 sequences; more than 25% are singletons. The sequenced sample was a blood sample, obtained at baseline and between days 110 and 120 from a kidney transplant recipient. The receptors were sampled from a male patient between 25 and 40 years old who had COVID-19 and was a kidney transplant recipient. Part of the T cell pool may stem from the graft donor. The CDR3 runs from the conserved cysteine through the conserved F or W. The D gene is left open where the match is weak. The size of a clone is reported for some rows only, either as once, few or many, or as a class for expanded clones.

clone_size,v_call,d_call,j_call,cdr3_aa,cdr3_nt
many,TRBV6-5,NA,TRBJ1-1,CASSPQGPEAFF,TGTGCCAGCAGTCCCCAGGGGCCTGAAGCTTTCTTT
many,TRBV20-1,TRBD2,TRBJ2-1,CSVPGLASYNEQFF,TGCAGTGTCCCGGGACTAGCATCCTACAATGAGCAGTTCTTC
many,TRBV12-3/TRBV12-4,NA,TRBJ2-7,CASSNSGAYEQYF,TGTGCCAGCAGCAACAGTGGGGCCTACGAGCAGTACTTC
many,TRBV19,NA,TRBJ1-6,CASSISGGQVAPLHF,TGTGCCAGTAGTATCTCCGGAGGGCAGGTGGCACCCCTCCACTTT
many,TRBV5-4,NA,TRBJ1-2,CASNRVVPGKTYGYTF,TGTGCCAGCAACAGAGTCGTACCAGGAAAGACCTATGGCTACACCTTC
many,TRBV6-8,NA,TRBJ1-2,CASSTAVRSRKTYGYTF,TGTGCCAGCAGTACGGCTGTACGCTCTAGAAAGACCTATGGCTACACCTTC
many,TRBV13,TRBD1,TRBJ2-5,CASSLFTYSPGQDTYPSGETQYF,TGTGCCAGCAGCTTATTCACATATTCCCCGGGACAGGATACGTATCCGAGCGGTGAGACCCAGTACTTC
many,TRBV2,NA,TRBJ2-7,CASIPLGAGFYEQYF,TGTGCCAGCATTCCCCTAGGGGCTGGGTTCTACGAGCAGTACTTC
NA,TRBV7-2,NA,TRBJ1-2,CASSVTHRDGKTYGYTF,TGTGCCAGCAGCGTTACACACAGAGACGGAAAGACCTATGGCTACACCTTC
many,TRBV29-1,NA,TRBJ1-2,CSLWTTGGYTF,TGCAGCCTATGGACTACGGGGGGCTACACCTTC
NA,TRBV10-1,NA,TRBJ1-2,CASSRSIRSRKTYGYTF,TGCGCCAGCAGTCGATCAATAAGATCGCGAAAGACCTATGGCTACACCTTC
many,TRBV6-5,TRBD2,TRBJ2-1,CASSSDSGGLYNEQFF,TGTGCCAGCAGTTCCGATAGCGGGGGCCTCTACAATGAGCAGTTCTTC
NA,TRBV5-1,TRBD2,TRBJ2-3,CASSEGLAFSTDTQYF,TGCGCCAGCAGCGAGGGACTAGCGTTTAGCACAGATACGCAGTATTTT
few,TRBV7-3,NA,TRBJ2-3,CASSPQGPSTDTQYF,TGTGCCAGCAGTCCTCAGGGGCCTAGCACAGATACGCAGTATTTT
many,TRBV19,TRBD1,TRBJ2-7,CASRTGTGGYEQYF,TGTGCCAGTAGGACCGGGACAGGGGGTTACGAGCAGTACTTC
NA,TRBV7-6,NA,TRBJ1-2,CDSSCRYESRKTYGYTF,TGTGACAGCAGCTGCCGGTATGAATCTCGAAAGACCTATGGCTACACCTTC
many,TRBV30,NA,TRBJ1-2,CAWDDGRYRKTYGYTF,TGTGCCTGGGATGATGGGCGTTATAGAAAGACCTATGGCTACACCTTC
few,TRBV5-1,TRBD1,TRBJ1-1,CASTNNRGMNTEAFF,TGCGCCAGCACCAATAACAGGGGGATGAACACTGAAGCTTTCTTT
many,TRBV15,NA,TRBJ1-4,CATSRDKGTNEKLFF,TGTGCCACCAGCAGAGATAAGGGAACTAATGAAAAACTGTTTTTT
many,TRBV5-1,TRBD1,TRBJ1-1,CASSSETRGPGTEAFF,TGCGCCAGCAGCTCGGAGACGAGGGGGCCAGGCACTGAAGCTTTCTTT
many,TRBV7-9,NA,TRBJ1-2,CASSPQDGNYGYTF,TGTGCCAGCAGCCCCCAGGACGGCAACTATGGCTACACCTTC
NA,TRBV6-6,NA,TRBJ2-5,CASSPRNSPEKKETQYF,TGTGCCAGCAGTCCCCGTAACAGCCCTGAAAAAAAAGAGACCCAGTACTTC
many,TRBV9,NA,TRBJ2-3,CASSARMISTDTQYF,TGTGCCAGCAGCGCACGAATGATTAGCACAGATACGCAGTATTTT
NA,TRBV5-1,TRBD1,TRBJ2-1,CAGSLGAGGGNEQFF,TGCGCCGGCAGCTTGGGGGCAGGGGGCGGCAATGAGCAGTTCTTC
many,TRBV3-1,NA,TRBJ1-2,CASSARVTLRKTYGYTF,TGTGCCAGCAGCGCACGTGTCACCCTTCGAAAGACCTATGGCTACACCTTC
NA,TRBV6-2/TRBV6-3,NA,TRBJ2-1,CASKGGNYNEQFF,TGTGCCAGCAAGGGGGGTAATTACAATGAGCAGTTCTTC
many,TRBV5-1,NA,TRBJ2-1,CASSEETYNEQFF,TGCGCCAGCAGCGAGGAAACCTACAATGAGCAGTTCTTC
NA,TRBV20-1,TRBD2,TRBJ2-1,CSAGLTSGRTSSYNEQFF,TGCAGTGCCGGGTTGACTAGCGGGAGGACGAGCTCCTACAATGAGCAGTTCTTC
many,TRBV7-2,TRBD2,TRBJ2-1,CASRHPQREYINEQFF,TGTGCCAGCCGCCATCCCCAGCGGGAGTATATAAATGAGCAGTTCTTC
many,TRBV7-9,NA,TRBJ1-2,CASSLHLYHGKTYGYTF,TGTGCCAGCAGCCTTCATCTATACCATGGAAAGACCTATGGCTACACCTTC
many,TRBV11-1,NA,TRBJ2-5,CASSDDTGWTQYF,TGTGCCAGCAGCGATGACACGGGCTGGACCCAGTACTTC
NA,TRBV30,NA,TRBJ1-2,CAWGDSGPQYGYTF,TGTGCCTGGGGGGATTCCGGGCCTCAGTATGGCTACACCTTC
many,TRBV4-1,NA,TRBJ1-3,CASSQLDLLPSGNTIYF,TGCGCCAGCAGCCAACTTGACTTGCTCCCCTCTGGAAACACCATATATTTT
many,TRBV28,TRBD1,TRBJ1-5,CASTPAGRGRLAQHF,TGTGCCAGCACCCCGGCTGGCAGGGGGCGCTTAGCCCAGCATTTT
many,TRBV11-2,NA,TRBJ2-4,CASSYRPLTGAPGYF,TGTGCCAGCAGCTACCGTCCACTAACGGGAGCCCCGGGGTACTTC
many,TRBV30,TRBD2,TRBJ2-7,CAWSGRLAGDEQYF,TGTGCCTGGAGCGGAAGACTAGCAGGTGACGAGCAGTACTTC
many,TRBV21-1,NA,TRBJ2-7,CASSRFNLTYEQYF,TGTGCCAGCAGCAGATTTAACTTAACCTACGAGCAGTACTTC
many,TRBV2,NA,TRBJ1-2,CASTDVGRGAQGYTF,TGTGCCAGCACCGACGTCGGTCGGGGGGCGCAGGGCTACACCTTC
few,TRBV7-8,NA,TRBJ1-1,CASSLDRGAGTEAFF,TGTGCCAGCAGCTTAGATCGGGGGGCTGGGACTGAAGCTTTCTTT
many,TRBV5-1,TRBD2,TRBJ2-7,CASSSTSGGSSYEQYF,TGCGCCAGCAGCTCGACTAGCGGGGGGAGCTCCTACGAGCAGTACTTC
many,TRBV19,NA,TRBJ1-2,CASSIGVRTYGYTF,TGTGCCAGTAGTATTGGCGTCAGGACCTATGGCTACACCTTC
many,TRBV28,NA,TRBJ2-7,CASSSRLAVNYEQYF,TGTGCCAGCAGTTCTCGTTTGGCGGTGAACTACGAGCAGTACTTC
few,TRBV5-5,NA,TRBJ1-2,CASTRYVSRKTYGYTF,TGTGCCAGCACGAGGTATGTCTCGCGAAAGACCTATGGCTACACCTTC
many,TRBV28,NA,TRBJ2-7,CASSLPSTREQYF,TGTGCCAGCAGTTTACCCTCGACGAGGGAGCAGTACTTC